These 23 T cell receptor beta chains were sequenced from one sample in a study of blood T cells in healthy people across ages. A second PCR, run for about 7 to 11 cycles, used a sample-barcoded 5' primer plus a J-beta primer mix. TCRdb redid the calling of the 5' RACE reads with MiXCR, one entry per CDR3 protein. Altogether some 760,000 distinct CDR3 sequences are present, around 25% being singletons, with the ten largest covering roughly a tenth. This sample was shared with a second study, whose subject was T cells of mothers and their children.

Input material: blood. These TCRs come from a boy younger than 18 in good health.

V gene TRBV28 combines with J gene TRBJ2-5, with D maybe TRBD2 (6 bases). The assigned J gene may be wrong: the sequence end matches TRBJ2-1 better. The CDR3 consists of 14 residues. Germline CDR1 reads MDHEN; CDR2 reads SYDVKM. Written as DNA, the CDR3 is TGTGCCAGCAGTTTACGACCGGGAGCGGATGAGCAGTTCTTC. Its protein product is CASSLRPGADEQFF.

The chain has TRBV7-9 and TRBJ2-1; 7 bases are shared with TRBD1. Gene TRBJ2-7 matches the end of the DNA better, so the J call may be wrong. Per germline, CDR1 SEHNR and CDR2 FQNEAQ (reference sequence). The CDR3 runs 15 residues. The DNA for the CDR3 is TGTGCCAGCGAAGCGTTTGGGACAGACACCTACGAGCAGTACTTC. Residues: CASEAFGTDTYEQYF.

There are a few counts of this clonotype. This sequence joins TRBV7-2 and TRBJ2-4; 9 bases map to TRBD2. V lost 1 base and J lost 1; bases outside the gene matches: 2. This CDR3 contains 16 residues. CDR1 and CDR2 (germline): SGHTA, FQGNSA. The CDR3 loop reads CASSLVAGVAKNIQYF. The CDR3 coding sequence is TGTGCCAGCAGCTTAGTAGCGGGAGTGGCCAAAAACATTCAGTACTTC. The full variable domain, completed using reference TRBV7-2 and TRBJ2-4, is GAGVSQSPSNKVTEKGKDVELRCDPISGHTALYWYRQSLGQGLEFLIYFQGNSAPDKSGLPSDRFSAERTGGSVSTLTIQRTQQEDSAVYLCASSLVAGVAKNIQYFGAGTRLSVL.

The chain is built from TRBV20-1 and TRBJ1-3; D unresolved. Trimming took 1 base from V and 0 from J, leaving 16 bases between them. Germline-derived CDR1 and CDR2 are DFQATT and SNEGSKA (reference sequence). This CDR3 is built from 17 residues. As DNA, the CDR3 is TGCAGTGCTAGAGGTTTGGTAGGGCAAAACTCTGGAAACACCATATATTTT. Translation gives CSARGLVGQNSGNTIYF.

The V call is TRBV28, the J call TRBJ2-3; TRBD1 agrees at 8 bases. The V gene end was trimmed by 6 bases and the J gene end by 3 bases; junction bases not matched to a gene: 8. CDR3 length equals 15 residues. Germline CDR1 and CDR2: MDHEN and SYDVKM. CDR3 DNA: TGTGCCAGCAGGCGCCCGGGACAGGTAACAGATACGCAGTATTTT. This encodes CASRRPGQVTDTQYF.

Only a few counts were recorded for this clonotype. DNA of the CDR3: TGTGCCAGCAGGGCATTAGCGGGGGGGCGGGAGACCCAGTACTTC. Amino acid sequence: CASRALAGGRETQYF. J is TRBJ2-5 and V is TRBV27; 11 bases are shared with TRBD2. Per the germline V gene, CDR1 is MNHEY and CDR2 is SMNVEV (reference sequence). Germline trimming cut 6 bases from V and 5 bases from J; bases unmatched to any gene: 8. The CDR3 loop spans 15 amino acids.

V and J are TRBV24-1 and TRBJ2-2; TRBD1 is a possible D gene (5 bases). The germline gives CDR1 KGHDR, CDR2 SFDVKD. The CDR3 consists of 15 residues. V dropped 3 bases and J dropped 8 bases, with 15 bases sitting between them. The CDR3 DNA reads as TGTGCCACCAGTGATGGGGCAGGCCGGCGAGGGGAGCTGTTTTTT. This gives the protein CATSDGAGRRGELFF.

The rearrangement uses TRBV5-5 and TRBJ1-1, with unresolved D. The germline gives CDR1 SGHKS, CDR2 YYEKEE (reference sequence). V dropped 4 bases and J dropped 3 bases, with 13 bases sitting between them. The CDR3 length is 14 residues. CDR3 sequence reads: CASSLRGPYTEAFF. The CDR3, as DNA: TGTGCCAGCAGCCTTCGAGGCCCGTACACTGAAGCTTTCTTT.

Here the CDR3 reads CASRAPDRVETQYF. For the CDR3, the DNA is TGTGCCAGCAGAGCCCCGGACAGGGTTGAGACCCAGTACTTC. The chain recombines TRBV28 with TRBJ2-5, with 8 positions matching TRBD1. V trimming: 6 bases; J trimming: 5 bases; junction bases outside the gene matches: 8. Germline CDR1 reads MDHEN; CDR2 reads SYDVKM. The CDR3 spans 14 residues.

In this sample, this clonotype turned up a few times. V gene TRBV25-1 combines with J gene TRBJ2-5, with D maybe TRBD2 (6 bases). The end of the DNA fits TRBJ2-1 better, so the J call may be wrong. Germline values: CDR1 MGHDK, CDR2 SYGVNS. The CDR3 extends over 11 amino acids. The CDR3 DNA reads as TGTGCCACCACCTCGGGAGATGAGCAGTTCTTC. This encodes CATTSGDEQFF.

The chain links TRBV11-2 to TRBJ2-5; TRBD2 might be the D (6 bases). The CDR3 totals 14 residues. Germline CDR1 and CDR2: SGHAT and FQNNGV. Trimming stripped 5 bases from V and 5 bases from J, with 15 bases between. This chain's CDR3 is CASSANRGYETQYF. The CDR3 DNA follows: TGTGCCAGCAGCGCAAATCGGGGGTATGAGACCCAGTACTTC.

This clonotype showed up just a few times. The V and J genes are TRBV7-2 and TRBJ1-4; D gene uncertain. The ends were cut back, 5 bases at V and 8 bases at J, with 9 bases in the middle. Germline CDR1 reads SGHTA; CDR2 reads FQGNSA. This CDR3 is built from 12 residues. The CDR3 DNA reads as TGTGCCAGCAGCACCATAGACGAAAAACTGTTTTTT. Translated, it gives CASSTIDEKLFF.

This clonotype showed up just once. The chain recombines TRBV7-2 with TRBJ1-2; D is unresolved. There are 12 residues in the CDR3. V was pared by 1 base and J by 7 bases, with 7 bases between. From germline, CDR1 is SGHTA and CDR2 FQGNSA. CDR3 residues: CASSLVVGGYTF. The CDR3 nucleotides are TGTGCCAGCAGCTTAGTTGTGGGTGGCTACACCTTC.

This clonotype has just a few counts. The rearrangement joins TRBV6-1 to TRBJ2-7, with TRBD1 matching over 8 bases. With V trimmed by 6 bases and J by 3 bases, 13 bases remained unmatched. The germline CDR1 and CDR2 sequences are MNHNS and SASEGT. The CDR3 extends over 16 amino acids. The CDR3 bases are TGTGCCAGCAGCTCGCGGACAGGGAGGACGCTCTACGAGCAGTACTTC. Translation gives CASSSRTGRTLYEQYF.

J is TRBJ1-5 and V is TRBV7-8, with a weak D call TRBD1 (6 bases). The ends were cut back, 0 bases at V and 4 bases at J, with 13 bases in the middle. CDR3 size: 16 residues. Per the germline V gene, CDR1 is SGHVS and CDR2 is FQNEAQ. The CDR3 spells CASSLAAGVRNQPQHF. DNA of the CDR3: TGTGCCAGCAGCTTAGCCGCAGGGGTTCGAAATCAGCCCCAGCATTTT.

This clonotype appeared once. The chain combines TRBV10-3 with TRBJ2-5; a possible D gene is TRBD1 (6 bases). Germline V gives CDR1 ENHRY, CDR2 SYGVKD. V was pared by 3 bases and J by 5 bases, with 13 bases between. The CDR3 sequence is 14 residues long. The CDR3 spells CAISDSGAGETQYF. The CDR3 coding sequence is TGTGCCATCAGTGATTCAGGGGCCGGGGAGACCCAGTACTTC.

This clonotype appeared a few times. The chain combines TRBV6-5 with TRBJ2-7, with D possibly TRBD1 on 6 matching bases. The V and J ends lost 5 bases and 3 bases respectively, with 14 bases between them. Germline CDR1 and CDR2: MNHEY and SVGAGI. There are 14 residues in the CDR3. The DNA of the CDR3 is TGTGCCAGCAGTGAACAGGGTACCATCTACGAGCAGTACTTC. It yields the protein CASSEQGTIYEQYF.

There are a few counts of this clonotype. The V gene is TRBV28, the J gene TRBJ2-7; 10 bases match TRBD2. The V and J ends lost 6 bases and 4 bases, in that order; junction bases with no gene match: 12. Germline CDR1 MDHEN, CDR2 SYDVKM. CDR3 length: 16 residues. CDR3 region: CASSPLSSGSFYEQYF. In DNA form, the CDR3 reads TGTGCCAGCAGCCCTCTTTCTAGCGGGAGCTTTTACGAGCAGTACTTC.

This clonotype occurred a few times. V is TRBV29-1 and J is TRBJ2-1; 7 bases agree with TRBD2. V shed 7 bases, J shed 3 bases, and the junction held 15 bases outside the gene matches. CDR1 and CDR2 (germline): SQVTM, ANQGSEA. The CDR3 consists of 16 residues. CDR3 residues: CSAGMGGSDFYNEQFF. The CDR3 nucleotides read TGCAGCGCCGGGATGGGCGGGAGTGACTTCTACAATGAGCAGTTCTTC.

V gene TRBV11-1 combines with J gene TRBJ2-5; D is unclear. V gave up 7 bases and J gave up 1 base, with 10 bases separating them. Germline loops: CDR1 SGHAT, CDR2 FQDESV (reference sequence). The CDR3 totals 13 residues. CDR3 amino acids: CASKGVFQETQYF. CDR3 DNA: TGTGCCAGCAAAGGCGTATTCCAAGAGACCCAGTACTTC.

This clonotype showed up just a few times. The chain couples TRBV28 to TRBJ1-1; 7 nucleotides agree with TRBD1. After removal of 6 bases from V and 4 bases from J, the junction contained 17 bases not matched to a gene. The germline V gene has CDR1 MDHEN and CDR2 SYDVKM. This CDR3 comprises 17 residues. The CDR3 sequence is CASSSHRGGVRFTEAFF. In nucleotides, the CDR3 is TGTGCCAGCAGCTCTCACAGGGGAGGGGTGCGGTTCACTGAAGCTTTCTTT.

The gene calls are TRBV7-2 and TRBJ1-4; D unclear. CDR1 and CDR2 (germline): SGHTA, FQGNSA. The CDR3 is 12 amino acids. V lost 3 bases to trimming and J lost 11 bases, with 10 bases between them. The CDR3 nucleotides are TGTGCCAGCAGCTTCGGGGAAGGCAAACTGTTTTTT. It yields the protein CASSFGEGKLFF.

The chain recombines TRBV4-2 with TRBJ2-2, with D possibly TRBD2 on 6 matching bases. The V end lost 0 bases, the J end lost 7 bases, and 27 bases lay between the germline ends. There are 20 residues in the CDR3. Germline CDR1 reads LGHNA; CDR2 reads YNFKEQ. CDR3 sequence: CASSQEPHRKFGRGGGELFF. The CDR3 region has the DNA TGTGCCAGCAGCCAAGAGCCCCACAGGAAGTTCGGGAGAGGAGGCGGGGAGCTGTTTTTT.